One sample yielded the 24 T cell receptor beta chains listed below, sequenced in a study of OX40 agonist ivuxolimab in advanced cancers. Method: immunoSEQ multiplex PCR; TCRdb's copy keeps in-frame clones and lacks some. The data show about 100,000 clones, 80% to 95% seen once. The input for sequencing was CD4+ or CD8+ T cells sorted from blood, taken in a trial of the OX40 agonist ivuxolimab. The receptor set was obtained from an adult with an advanced solid tumor such as melanoma, head and neck, liver or kidney cancer.

The chain is built from TRBV29-1 and TRBJ1-5; 9 bases match TRBD1. Germline V gene data show CDR1 as SQVTM and CDR2 as ANQGSEA. The CDR3 has 14 residues. The V segment lost 6 bases and the J segment 1 base; nucleotides outside the gene matches: 4. CDR3 loop: CSVRQGGSNQPQHF. The CDR3, as DNA: TGCAGCGTCAGACAGGGGGGAAGCAATCAGCCCCAGCATTTT.

The V and J genes are TRBV7-9 and TRBJ2-3; D is unclear. The CDR3 totals 14 residues. The ends were cut back, 1 base at V and 2 bases at J, with 7 bases in the middle. Germline loops: CDR1 SEHNR, CDR2 FQNEAQ (reference sequence). The CDR3 region is CASSLETPTDTQYF. CDR3 coding DNA: TGTGCCAGCAGCTTAGAAACTCCCACAGATACGCAGTATTTT.

The chain employs TRBV21-1 and TRBJ2-2; TRBD1, as called in the table, went unchecked against the DNA. TRBV21-1 is designated a pseudogene. There are 13 residues in the CDR3. CDR3 DNA: TGTGCCAGCAGCAAGTGGCACAACGGGGAGCTGTTTTTT. Translating it yields CASSKWHNGELFF.

This rearrangement joins TRBV7-9 to TRBJ1-5; possible D gene TRBD1, 5 bases. This CDR3 spans 13 amino acids. Trimming cost V 5 bases and J 6 bases, with 11 bases left between them. The germline CDR1 and CDR2 sequences are SEHNR and FQNEAQ (reference sequence). The CDR3 sequence is CASSKGVGQPQHF. The CDR3 DNA follows: TGTGCCAGCAGCAAAGGGGTGGGTCAGCCCCAGCATTTT. The full variable domain, its missing parts supplied by reference TRBV7-9 and TRBJ1-5, is DTGVSQNPRHKITKRGQNVTFRCDPISEHNRLYWYRQTLGQGPEFLTYFQNEAQLEKSRLLSDRFSAERPKGSFSTLEIQRTEQGDSAMYLCASSKGVGQPQHFGDGTRLSIL.

The chain recombines TRBV5-1 with TRBJ2-7, with D possibly TRBD2 on 6 matching bases. Germline CDR1 and CDR2: SGHRS and YFSETQ. V was shortened by 1 base and J by 0 bases, with 11 bases between the two germline ends. The CDR3 has 15 residues. CDR3 DNA sequence: TGCGCCAGCAGCTTGTCTGGAGGGCCCTCCTACGAGCAGTACTTC. Translation gives CASSLSGGPSYEQYF.

This clone has just one count. V usage is TRBV5-4 and J usage is TRBJ2-1; 14 bases agree with TRBD2. Germline CDR1 and CDR2: SGHNT and YYREEE (reference sequence). V was clipped by 0 bases and J by 3 bases; unmatched bases: 2. This CDR3 contains 17 residues. The CDR3 reads CASSLGLAGGGYNEQFF. The CDR3 coding sequence is TGTGCCAGCAGCTTGGGACTAGCGGGAGGGGGCTACAATGAGCAGTTCTTC.

The chain carries TRBV9 and TRBJ1-3; no definite D call. The CDR3 extends over 14 amino acids. Germline V gene sequence: CDR1 SGDLS, CDR2 YYNGEE. Trimming pared 0 bases from V and 3 bases from J, leaving 7 bases between. This CDR3 reads CASSVATFGNTIYF. As DNA, the CDR3 is TGTGCCAGCAGCGTAGCCACGTTTGGAAACACCATATATTTT.

The chain is built from TRBV28 and TRBJ1-3; D is unresolved. V was shortened by 5 bases and J by 0 bases, with 11 bases between the two germline ends. The germline CDR1 and CDR2 sequences are MDHEN and SYDVKM. This CDR3 spans 15 amino acids. The CDR3: CASSPQLSSGNTIYF. The CDR3 DNA sequence: TGTGCCAGCAGTCCTCAGCTCAGCTCTGGAAACACCATATATTTT.

The rearrangement links TRBV7-8 to TRBJ2-1; D might be TRBD1 or TRBD2, each matching 5 bases. V was clipped by 7 bases and J by 3 bases, with 16 bases between them. In germline, CDR1 is SGHVS, CDR2 FQNEAQ. The CDR3 spans 15 residues. The CDR3 protein is CASTTGTGRYNEQFF. CDR3 nucleotide sequence: TGTGCCAGCACCACCGGAACGGGACGCTACAATGAGCAGTTCTTC.

The genes are TRBV2 and TRBJ2-1, with D possibly being TRBD2 (6 bases). Germline CDR1 SNHLY, CDR2 FYNNEI. Trimming pared 2 bases from V and 4 bases from J, leaving 12 bases between. The CDR3 is made up of 15 amino acids. CDR3 sequence (DNA): TGTGCCAGCAGTGAACTTGCGGGGCAATACAATGAGCAGTTCTTC. The encoded protein is CASSELAGQYNEQFF.

The CDR3: CASSPGQGGRLAGTGELFF. The CDR3 DNA is TGTGCCAGCAGTCCTGGACAGGGTGGTAGACTAGCGGGCACCGGGGAGCTGTTTTTT. The rearrangement uses TRBV2 and TRBJ2-2; the match to TRBD2 covers 10 bases. Germline V CDR1 and CDR2: SNHLY, FYNNEI. This CDR3 region has 19 residues. The V gene end was trimmed by 5 bases and the J gene end by 4 bases; junction bases not matched to a gene: 16. Filled out from reference TRBV2 and TRBJ2-2, the complete variable domain reads EPEVTQTPSHQVTQMGQEVILRCVPISNHLYFYWYRQILGQKVEFLVSFYNNEISEKSEIFDDQFSVERPDGSNFTLKIRSTKLEDSAMYFCASSPGQGGRLAGTGELFFGEGSRLTVL.

The J gene is TRBJ2-6, the V gene TRBV21-1. TRBV21-1 is an annotated pseudogene. CDR3 size: 19 residues. The CDR3 here is CASRVGPWAERSGANVLTF. CDR3 DNA: TGTGCCAGCAGAGTCGGGCCGTGGGCCGAACGCTCTGGGGCCAACGTCCTGACTTTC.

The chain is built from TRBV19 and TRBJ2-6; tentatively, D is TRBD2 (7 bases). V was pared by 5 bases and J by 4 bases, with 18 bases between. The CDR3 is 17 amino acids. CDR1 is LNHDA and CDR2 is SQIVND in the germline V gene (reference sequence). The CDR3 spells CASSPPGGRGGANVLTF. The CDR3 nucleotides read TGTGCCAGTAGTCCCCCGGGGGGCCGAGGAGGGGCCAACGTCCTGACTTTC. The whole variable domain, filled in from reference TRBV19 and TRBJ2-6, reads DGGITQSPKYLFRKEGQNVTLSCEQNLNHDAMYWYRQDPGQGLRLIYYSQIVNDFQKGDIAEGYSVSREKKESFPLTVTSAQKNPTAFYLCASSPPGGRGGANVLTFGAGSRLTVL.

The chain recombines TRBV18 with TRBJ1-1, with unresolved D. The V and J ends lost 1 base and 5 bases respectively, with 20 bases between them. CDR1 is KGHSH, CDR2 LQKENI, per germline. This CDR3 comprises 17 residues. CDR3 nucleotides: TGTGCCAGCTCACCACGGTATACTATAGGCACCAGTACTGAAGCTTTCTTT. This gives the protein CASSPRYTIGTSTEAFF. The variable domain in full, with the rest retrieved from reference TRBV18 and TRBJ1-1, is NAGVMQNPRHLVRRRGQEARLRCSPMKGHSHVYWYRQLPEEGLKFMVYLQKENIIDESGMPKERFSAEFPKEGPSILRIQQVVRGDSAAYFCASSPRYTIGTSTEAFFGQGTRLTVV.

The chain links TRBV10-3 to TRBJ1-5; the D is unclear. The CDR3 runs to 15 residues. With 0 bases removed from V and 7 bases from J, the gap between germline ends came to 13 bases. Germline-derived CDR1 and CDR2 are ENHRY and SYGVKD. The CDR3 sequence: CAISESLDQLQPQHF. The DNA of the CDR3 is TGTGCCATCAGTGAGTCTCTAGACCAGCTACAGCCCCAGCATTTT.

The chain joins TRBV28 to TRBJ1-3; D is perhaps TRBD1 (6 bases). Trimming removed 7 bases at V and 3 bases at J, with 16 bases between. In germline, CDR1 is MDHEN, CDR2 SYDVKM. The CDR3 consists of 15 residues. The CDR3 protein is CASNDAGAGGNTIYF. The DNA for the CDR3 is TGTGCCAGCAACGATGCGGGGGCAGGTGGAAACACCATATATTTT. Together with reference TRBV28 and TRBJ1-3, the CDR3 gives the full variable domain: DVKVTQSSRYLVKRTGEKVFLECVQDMDHENMFWYRQDPGLGLRLIYFSYDVKMKEKGDIPEGYSVSREKKERFSLILESASTNQTSMYLCASNDAGAGGNTIYFGEGSWLTVV.

This clone came up once. The chain recombines TRBV28 with TRBJ1-1; D possibly corresponds to TRBD1 (5 bases). CDR3 length equals 15 residues. The V gene's germline CDR1 is MDHEN and CDR2 SYDVKM. V gave up 2 bases and J gave up 6 bases, with 16 bases separating them. CDR3 protein: CASSLEGRPSAEAFF. The CDR3 coding sequence is TGTGCCAGCAGTTTAGAGGGACGGCCTAGCGCTGAAGCTTTCTTT.

This sequence joins TRBV5-4 and TRBJ2-2; D is uncertain. The CDR3 is 15 amino acids. V gave up 2 bases and J gave up 0 bases, with 8 bases separating them. Germline loops: CDR1 SGHNT, CDR2 YYREEE (reference sequence). In DNA, the CDR3 is TGTGCCAGCAGCTTCCGAGCTACGAACACCGGGGAGCTGTTTTTT. This sequence encodes CASSFRATNTGELFF.

The chain recombines TRBV2 with TRBJ2-1; 7 bases match TRBD2. The CDR3 contains 14 residues. CDR1 is SNHLY, CDR2 FYNNEI, per germline. J gave up 10 bases and V 6 bases, and 12 bases lay outside the gene matches. The CDR3, as DNA: TGTGCCAGCAGGTACCTTTCAAGCGGGACCGAGCAGTTCTTC. As protein: CASRYLSSGTEQFF.

This chain's CDR3 is CASTPGGAYEQYF. The CDR3 DNA sequence: TGTGCCAGCACCCCAGGTGGCGCCTACGAGCAGTACTTC. The chain has TRBV28 and TRBJ2-7; D unclear. V was pared by 7 bases and J by 2 bases, with 12 bases between. Germline V gene data show CDR1 as MDHEN and CDR2 as SYDVKM. The CDR3 totals 13 residues.

The gene calls are TRBV19 and TRBJ1-2; D gene uncertain. The CDR3 is 14 amino acids. The ends were cut back, 5 bases at V and 2 bases at J, with 12 bases in the middle. The germline CDR1 and CDR2 sequences are LNHDA and SQIVND (reference sequence). The CDR3 sequence: CASSEPLSNYGYTF. DNA for the CDR3: TGTGCCAGTAGTGAACCGCTATCAAACTATGGCTACACCTTC.

This sequence joins TRBV5-1 and TRBJ2-5, with 9 bases that match TRBD1. The CDR3 has 15 amino acids. Germline CDR1 reads SGHRS; CDR2 reads YFSETQ. Trimming cost V 4 bases and J 4 bases; bases outside gene matches: 8. For the CDR3, the DNA is TGCGCCAGCAGCACGGGGACAGGGAGTTCAGAGACCCAGTACTTC. It translates to CASSTGTGSSETQYF. Using reference TRBV5-1 and TRBJ2-5 for the parts outside the CDR3, the full variable domain is KAGVTQTPRYLIKTRGQQVTLSCSPISGHRSVSWYQQTPGQGLQFLFEYFSETQRNKGNFPGRFSGRQFSNSRSEMNVSTLELGDSALYLCASSTGTGSSETQYFGPGTRLLVL.

V and J are TRBV18 and TRBJ2-6, with 12 bases fitting TRBD1. This CDR3 spans 16 amino acids. Germline trimming cut 5 bases from V and 10 bases from J; bases unmatched to any gene: 9. Germline V gene sequence: CDR1 KGHSH, CDR2 LQKENI. CDR3 nucleotide sequence: TGTGCCAGCTCAGGCTCCGGGACAGGGGGCGGTAACGTCCTGACTTTC. Encoded protein: CASSGSGTGGGNVLTF.

V gene TRBV28 combines with J gene TRBJ1-2, with a tentative D call TRBD1 (6 bases). Germline CDR1 is MDHEN and CDR2 is SYDVKM. The CDR3 spans 14 residues. The ends were cut back, 7 bases at V and 7 bases at J, with 19 bases in the middle. In DNA, the CDR3 is TGTGCCAGCACCCCGGGGGGGCAGCCGGGTGGCTACACCTTC. Protein sequence: CASTPGGQPGGYTF.